This TCR beta chain was sequenced in a study of blood T cell repertoires in COVID-19. Source study methods: Amplified reference gene primers provided the basis for estimating nucleated cell counts. Produced via immunoSEQ multiplex PCR; TCRdb's table is partial and in-frame only. The V and J calls and the clone size are those of that table, but D and trimming were determined from the DNA. The table has around 90,000 clones, roughly nine tenths seen once. V was cut by 5 bases and J by 2 bases, with 15 bases left in between. The CDR3 is 16 residues long. Germline CDR1 and CDR2: KGHDR and SFDVKD. What was sequenced was peripheral blood. This TCR was sampled from a male donor with acute or convalescent COVID-19. The V call is TRBV24-1, the J call TRBJ2-1; D may be TRBD1 (5 bases). As DNA, the CDR3 is TGTGCCACCAGTGCCCAAGGGGCACGCACCTACAATGAGCAGTTCTTC. It encodes CATSAQGARTYNEQFF.